This TCR beta chain is drawn from a study of T cell repertoires in cytomegalovirus infection. For the study at large: Signatures in public TCR beta sequences pointed to both CMV infection and matching HLA type.

Study findings and constraints: HLA-C-restricted CMV clonotypes gave the most frequent clonotype in two of eight donors.

In TCRdb, the reads were re-called with MiXCR into one record per CDR3 protein. The sample yields approximately 390,000 distinct CDR3 sequences, approximately 30% seen once. Remarks on this clonotype: Its antigen is unknown.

This CDR3 has 14 amino acids. The germline CDR1 and CDR2 sequences are SGHRS and YFSETQ. V lost 0 bases and J 1 base, leaving 8 bases between the germline ends. The chain links TRBV5-1 to TRBJ2-7, with no clear D. The material sequenced was cultured PBMCs, taken from culture after CMV antigen stimulation. This receptor was taken from a human donor in good health (CMV status not recorded). Some clones in this sample may be carry-over from other donors' samples. CDR3 in DNA: TGCGCCAGCAGCTTGGAAGCCGTATCCTACGAGCAGTACTTC. It codes for CASSLEAVSYEQYF.